The next 17 T cell receptor beta chains were all read from a single sample in a study of T-cell memory formation after mild COVID-19. TCRdb independently ran MiXCR on the 5' RACE reads; one entry per CDR3 protein. The sample contains 350,000 to 450,000 distinct CDR3 sequences, 15% to 20% of which appear only once. The sample was PBMCs or a T cell subset sorted from them (not recorded which). All receptors derive from an adult woman who had mild COVID-19 (a few samples of this study predate the infection). Cell type and time point are not known.

This clonotype was observed a few times. V is TRBV12-3 or TRBV12-4 and J is TRBJ1-2; 7 bases line up with TRBD1. This CDR3 has 13 residues. V was clipped by 4 bases and J by 6 bases; unmatched bases: 5. The CDR3 DNA is TGTGCCAGCAGTTCCGGGACAGTGGATGGCTACACCTTC. Protein product: CASSSGTVDGYTF.

This clonotype was seen at least ten times. The V gene is TRBV12-3 or TRBV12-4, the J gene TRBJ2-1; D could derive from TRBD1 or TRBD2 (5 bases each). The CDR3 loop spans 15 amino acids. Deletions cut 10 bases from V and 5 bases from J, with 21 bases between. CDR3 protein: CATSILMGRDNEQFF. CDR3 bases: TGTGCCACCTCGATATTAATGGGGCGGGACAATGAGCAGTTCTTC.

This clonotype was seen only a few times. The chain joins TRBV4-3 to TRBJ2-7; D is unresolved. This CDR3 is 12 amino acids long. V lost 0 bases and J lost 12, with 12 bases in between. CDR1 is LGHNA and CDR2 is YSLEER in the germline V gene. The CDR3 bases are TGCGCCAGCAGCCAAGATGGGGTTCACCTGTACTTC. Residues: CASSQDGVHLYF.

This clonotype was seen a handful of times. V usage is TRBV5-1 and J usage is TRBJ2-1; D remains ambiguous. Per the germline V gene, CDR1 is SGHRS and CDR2 is YFSETQ. This CDR3 spans 15 amino acids. Trimming took 4 bases from V and 0 from J, leaving 11 bases between them. CDR3 bases: TGCGCCAGCAGCCTGCTGGGCCTCTCCTACAATGAGCAGTTCTTC. Its protein product is CASSLLGLSYNEQFF. Complete variable domain (other parts from reference TRBV5-1 and TRBJ2-1): KAGVTQTPRYLIKTRGQQVTLSCSPISGHRSVSWYQQTPGQGLQFLFEYFSETQRNKGNFPGRFSGRQFSNSRSEMNVSTLELGDSALYLCASSLLGLSYNEQFFGPGTRLTVL.

In this sample, this clonotype turned up a few times. The chain is built from TRBV5-1 and TRBJ1-5, with 8 bases that match TRBD1. V dropped 0 bases and J dropped 5; count of bases not matched to a gene: 4. The CDR3 covers 15 residues. The V gene's germline CDR1 is SGHRS and CDR2 YFSETQ. Written as DNA, the CDR3 is TGCGCCAGCAGCTTGGGACAGGGGCCCTATCAGCCCCAGCATTTT. It codes for CASSLGQGPYQPQHF. Supplemented by reference TRBV5-1 and TRBJ1-5, the full variable domain reads KAGVTQTPRYLIKTRGQQVTLSCSPISGHRSVSWYQQTPGQGLQFLFEYFSETQRNKGNFPGRFSGRQFSNSRSEMNVSTLELGDSALYLCASSLGQGPYQPQHFGDGTRLSIL.

This clonotype was seen more than once but under ten times. The chain employs TRBV24-1 and TRBJ2-1, with 11 nucleotides matching TRBD1. The V and J ends lost 3 bases and 6 bases, in that order; junction bases with no gene match: 3. CDR1 and CDR2 from the germline V gene are KGHDR and SFDVKD. The CDR3 runs to 15 residues. Here the CDR3 DNA reads TGTGCCACCAGTGATCCGGGACAGGGGGGCAATGAGCAGTTCTTC. Translated: CATSDPGQGGNEQFF.

V usage is TRBV19 and J usage is TRBJ1-2; unclear D gene. This CDR3 has 15 amino acids. Between the trimmed V and J ends, which lost 0 bases and 8 bases, there was a span of 16 bases. Germline V CDR1 and CDR2: LNHDA, SQIVND (reference sequence). The CDR3 protein is CASSIDHDTMDGYTF. The CDR3 DNA reads TGTGCCAGTAGTATAGATCACGACACGATGGACGGCTACACCTTC. The whole variable domain, filled in from reference TRBV19 and TRBJ1-2, reads DGGITQSPKYLFRKEGQNVTLSCEQNLNHDAMYWYRQDPGQGLRLIYYSQIVNDFQKGDIAEGYSVSREKKESFPLTVTSAQKNPTAFYLCASSIDHDTMDGYTFGSGTRLTVV.

This clonotype showed up just a few times. The chain combines TRBV27 with TRBJ2-7; D remains ambiguous. The CDR3 sequence is 15 residues long. Germline V CDR1 and CDR2: MNHEY, SMNVEV (reference sequence). Trimming took 7 bases from V and 3 from J, leaving 19 bases between them. CDR3: CASIGRPTSLYEQYF. DNA of the CDR3: TGTGCCAGCATCGGTAGACCCACAAGTCTCTACGAGCAGTACTTC.

Only a few counts were recorded for this clonotype. In DNA form, the CDR3 reads TGCAGTGCACCAACCCTAGCGGGGGTAGACAATGAGCAGTTCTTC. It yields the protein CSAPTLAGVDNEQFF. The J gene is TRBJ2-1, the V gene TRBV20-1; 10 positions agree with TRBD2. The V segment lost 6 bases and the J segment 5 bases; nucleotides outside the gene matches: 10. Germline lookup yields CDR1 DFQATT and CDR2 SNEGSKA (reference sequence). The CDR3 has 15 amino acids.

A few counts support this clonotype. The chain has TRBV6-2 or TRBV6-3 and TRBJ2-3; 7 bases map to TRBD2. This CDR3 comprises 18 residues. Unmatched junction bases numbered 9, after V lost 0 bases and J lost 0 bases. Germline loops: CDR1 MNHEY, CDR2 SVGEGT. CDR3 in DNA: TGTGCCAGCAGTTACTCGCGCGGGAGTAGTTGGAGCACAGATACGCAGTATTTT. This codes for CASSYSRGSSWSTDTQYF.

This chain connects TRBV27 to TRBJ1-1; no clear D gene. V lost 6 bases and J 5 bases, leaving 13 bases between the germline ends. The CDR3 contains 13 residues. The V gene's germline CDR1 is MNHEY and CDR2 SMNVEV (reference sequence). CDR3 sequence (DNA): TGTGCCAGCAGCCACCCTGGTTATACTGAAGCTTTCTTT. Protein: CASSHPGYTEAFF.

The rearrangement uses TRBV20-1 and TRBJ2-3, with TRBD2 matching 9 bases. CDR3 length equals 17 residues. V was clipped by 6 bases and J by 3 bases; unmatched bases: 16. Germline V lookup: CDR1 DFQATT, CDR2 SNEGSKA (reference sequence). The CDR3: CSAESNYLAGRTDTQYF. In DNA form, the CDR3 reads TGCAGTGCGGAATCCAACTATCTAGCGGGGCGAACAGATACGCAGTATTTT.

The gene calls are TRBV5-5 and TRBJ2-3; D ambiguous. V lost 0 bases, J lost 0 bases, and 8 bases lay in between. There are 15 residues in the CDR3. Germline V gene sequence: CDR1 SGHKS, CDR2 YYEKEE (reference sequence). CDR3 DNA sequence: TGTGCCAGCAGCTTGGCCTACGGAAGCACAGATACGCAGTATTTT. Translated, it gives CASSLAYGSTDTQYF.

The V and J genes are TRBV20-1 and TRBJ1-2; D is uncertain. Germline V lookup: CDR1 DFQATT, CDR2 SNEGSKA (reference sequence). The CDR3 runs to 14 residues. Trimming took off 5 bases at V and 5 bases at J, with 18 bases between the two ends. This chain's CDR3 is CSAQGAMLGYGYTF. The CDR3 bases are TGCAGTGCTCAAGGAGCGATGTTGGGGTATGGCTACACCTTC.

This rearrangement joins TRBV5-5 to TRBJ2-4; 7 bases are shared with TRBD1. The CDR3 is made up of 17 amino acids. CDR1 and CDR2 from the germline V gene are SGHKS and YYEKEE (reference sequence). J gave up 0 bases and V 2 bases, and 8 bases lay outside the gene matches. The CDR3 loop is CASSFYGTGVAKNIQYF. The DNA of the CDR3 is TGTGCCAGCAGCTTTTATGGCACAGGGGTAGCCAAAAACATTCAGTACTTC. The full variable domain, completed using reference TRBV5-5 and TRBJ2-4, is DAGVTQSPTHLIKTRGQQVTLRCSPISGHKSVSWYQQVLGQGPQFIFQYYEKEERGRGNFPDRFSARQFPNYSSELNVNALLLGDSALYLCASSFYGTGVAKNIQYFGAGTRLSVL.

The chain carries TRBV7-9 and TRBJ2-5, with a weak D call TRBD2 (5 bases). CDR1 is SEHNR and CDR2 is FQNEAQ in the germline V gene (reference sequence). V was cut by 8 bases and J by 5 bases, with 9 bases left in between. The CDR3 runs 11 residues. Here the CDR3 reads CASCSGETQYF. DNA for the CDR3: TGTGCCAGCTGTTCGGGGGAGACCCAGTACTTC.

This clonotype was observed a few times. The genes are TRBV7-2 and TRBJ2-4, with 7 bases identical to TRBD2. Trimming took 4 bases from V and 5 from J; bases not matched to a gene: 11. The V gene's germline CDR1 is SGHTA and CDR2 FQGNSA. CDR3 size: 16 residues. The CDR3 reads CASSSGSGGVQNIQYF. CDR3 bases: TGTGCCAGCAGCTCCGGATCGGGGGGTGTCCAAAACATTCAGTACTTC.